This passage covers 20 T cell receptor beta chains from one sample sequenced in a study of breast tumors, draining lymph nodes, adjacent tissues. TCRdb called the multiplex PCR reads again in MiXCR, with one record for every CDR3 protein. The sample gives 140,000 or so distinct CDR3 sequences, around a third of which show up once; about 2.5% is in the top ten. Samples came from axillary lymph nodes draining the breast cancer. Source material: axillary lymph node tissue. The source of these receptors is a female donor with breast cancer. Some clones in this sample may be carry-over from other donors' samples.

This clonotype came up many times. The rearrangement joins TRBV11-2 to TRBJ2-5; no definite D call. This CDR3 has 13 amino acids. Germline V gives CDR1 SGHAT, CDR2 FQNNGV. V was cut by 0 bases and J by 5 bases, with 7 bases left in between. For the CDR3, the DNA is TGTGCCAGCAGCTTAGAAGTGCGGGAGACCCAGTACTTC. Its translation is CASSLEVRETQYF.

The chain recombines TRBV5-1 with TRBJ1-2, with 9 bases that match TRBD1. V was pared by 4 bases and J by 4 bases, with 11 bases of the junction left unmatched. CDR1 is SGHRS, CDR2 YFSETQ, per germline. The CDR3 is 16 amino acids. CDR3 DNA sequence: TGCGCCAGCAGCATCGTCGGGACAGGGTTTGTCTATGGCTACACCTTC. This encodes CASSIVGTGFVYGYTF.

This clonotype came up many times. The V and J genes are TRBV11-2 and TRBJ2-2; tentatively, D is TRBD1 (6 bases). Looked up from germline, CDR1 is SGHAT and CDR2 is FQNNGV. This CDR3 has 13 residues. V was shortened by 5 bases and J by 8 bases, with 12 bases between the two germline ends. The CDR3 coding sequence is TGTGCCAGCAGCAGACAGGTTGCTGGGGAGCTGTTTTTT. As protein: CASSRQVAGELFF. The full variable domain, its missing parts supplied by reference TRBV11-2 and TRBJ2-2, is EAGVAQSPRYKIIEKRQSVAFWCNPISGHATLYWYQQILGQGPKLLIQFQNNGVVDDSQLPKDRFSAERLKGVDSTLKIQPAKLEDSAVYLCASSRQVAGELFFGEGSRLTVL.

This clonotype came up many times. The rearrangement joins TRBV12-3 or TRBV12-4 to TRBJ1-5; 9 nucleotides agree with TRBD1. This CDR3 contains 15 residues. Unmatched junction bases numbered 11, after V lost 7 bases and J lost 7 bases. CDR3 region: CASTGQGFGFQPQHF. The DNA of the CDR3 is TGTGCCAGCACTGGACAGGGGTTCGGGTTCCAGCCCCAGCATTTT.

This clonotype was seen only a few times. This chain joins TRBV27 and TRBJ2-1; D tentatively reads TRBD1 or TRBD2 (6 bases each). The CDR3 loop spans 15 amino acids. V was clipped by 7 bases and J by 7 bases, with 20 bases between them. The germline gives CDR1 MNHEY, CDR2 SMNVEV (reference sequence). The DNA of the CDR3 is TGTGCCAGCAATTTGCGGGACACCGGGCGGAATGAGCAGTTCTTC. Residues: CASNLRDTGRNEQFF.

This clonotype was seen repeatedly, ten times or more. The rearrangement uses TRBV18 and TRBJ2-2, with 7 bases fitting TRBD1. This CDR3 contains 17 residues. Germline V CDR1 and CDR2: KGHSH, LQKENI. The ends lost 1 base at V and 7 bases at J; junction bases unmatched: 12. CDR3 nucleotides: TGTGCCAGCTCACCACGAGTCCGAGGGGGCGATAACGGGGAGCTGTTTTTT. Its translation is CASSPRVRGGDNGELFF.

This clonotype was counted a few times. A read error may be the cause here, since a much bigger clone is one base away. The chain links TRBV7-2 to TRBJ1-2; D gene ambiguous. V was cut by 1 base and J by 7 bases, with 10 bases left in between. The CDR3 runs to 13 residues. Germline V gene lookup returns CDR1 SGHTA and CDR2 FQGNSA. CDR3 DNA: TGTGCCAGCAGCTTAGAATCGGGCTGTGGCTACACCTTC. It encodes CASSLESGCGYTF.

The CDR3 loop is CASSLGTAPYEQFF. Here the CDR3 DNA reads TGTGCCAGCAGCTTAGGGACCGCCCCTTACGAGCAGTTCTTC. The chain combines TRBV7-8 with TRBJ2-1; D unclear. CDR3 length: 14 residues. Trimming pared 1 base from V and 10 bases from J, leaving 14 bases between. CDR1 SGHVS and CDR2 FQNEAQ come from the germline V gene.

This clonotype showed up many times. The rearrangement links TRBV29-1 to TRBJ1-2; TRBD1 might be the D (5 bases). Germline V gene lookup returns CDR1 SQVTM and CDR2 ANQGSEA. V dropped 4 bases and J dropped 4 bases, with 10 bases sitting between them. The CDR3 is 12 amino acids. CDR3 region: CSVGQTSYGYTF. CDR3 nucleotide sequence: TGCAGCGTTGGACAGACTTCCTATGGCTACACCTTC.

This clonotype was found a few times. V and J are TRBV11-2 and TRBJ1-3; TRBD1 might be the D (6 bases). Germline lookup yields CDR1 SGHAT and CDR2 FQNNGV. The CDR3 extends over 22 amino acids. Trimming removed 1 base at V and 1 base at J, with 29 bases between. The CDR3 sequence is CASSLVGPSRDNYHSSGNTIYF. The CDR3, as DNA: TGTGCCAGCAGCTTAGTCGGTCCCTCCCGGGACAACTACCACTCATCTGGAAACACCATATATTTT.

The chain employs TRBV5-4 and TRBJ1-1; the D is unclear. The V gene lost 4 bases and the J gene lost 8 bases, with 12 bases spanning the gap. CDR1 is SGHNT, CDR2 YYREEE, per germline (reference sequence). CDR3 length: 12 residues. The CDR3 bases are TGTGCCAGCAGCCGGGAGGCGGAAGAAGCTTTCTTT. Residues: CASSREAEEAFF. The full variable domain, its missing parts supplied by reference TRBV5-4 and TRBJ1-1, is ETGVTQSPTHLIKTRGQQVTLRCSSQSGHNTVSWYQQALGQGPQFIFQYYREEENGRGNFPPRFSGLQFPNYSSELNVNALELDDSALYLCASSREAEEAFFGQGTRLTVV.

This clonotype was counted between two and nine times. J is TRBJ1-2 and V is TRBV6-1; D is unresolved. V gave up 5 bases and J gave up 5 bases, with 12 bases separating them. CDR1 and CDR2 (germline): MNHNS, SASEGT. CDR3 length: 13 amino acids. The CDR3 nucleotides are TGTGCCAGCAGTCAATCAGAAGAGTATGGCTACACCTTC. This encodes CASSQSEEYGYTF.

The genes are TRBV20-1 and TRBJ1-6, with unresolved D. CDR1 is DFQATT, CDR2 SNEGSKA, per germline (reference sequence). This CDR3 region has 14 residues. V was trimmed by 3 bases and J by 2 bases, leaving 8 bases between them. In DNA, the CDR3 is TGCAGTGCTAGCTCTGGGACCTATAATTCACCCCTCCACTTT. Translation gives CSASSGTYNSPLHF.

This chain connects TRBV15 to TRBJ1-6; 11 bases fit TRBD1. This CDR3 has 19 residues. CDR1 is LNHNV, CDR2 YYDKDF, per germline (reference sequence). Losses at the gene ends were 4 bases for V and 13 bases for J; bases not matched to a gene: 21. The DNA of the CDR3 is TGTGCCACCAGCAACCTGGGGATGGGACAGGGGGTATCCCGGTCGCCCCTCCACTTT. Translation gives CATSNLGMGQGVSRSPLHF.

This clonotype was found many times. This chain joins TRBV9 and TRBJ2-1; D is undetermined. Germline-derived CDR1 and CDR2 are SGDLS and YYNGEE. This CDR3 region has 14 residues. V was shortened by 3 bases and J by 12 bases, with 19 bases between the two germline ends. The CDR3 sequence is CASSESGQNLGQFF. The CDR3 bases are TGTGCCAGCAGCGAATCCGGCCAAAATTTGGGGCAGTTCTTC.

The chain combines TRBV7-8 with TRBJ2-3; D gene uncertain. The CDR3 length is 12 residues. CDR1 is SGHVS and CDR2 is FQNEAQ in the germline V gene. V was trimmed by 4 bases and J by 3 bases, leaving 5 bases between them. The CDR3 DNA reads TGTGCCAGCAGCTCTCGGACAGATACGCAGTATTTT. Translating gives CASSSRTDTQYF.

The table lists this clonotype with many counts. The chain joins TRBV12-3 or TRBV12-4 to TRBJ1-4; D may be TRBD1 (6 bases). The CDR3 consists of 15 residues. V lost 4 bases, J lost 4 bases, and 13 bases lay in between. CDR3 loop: CASSSREGGNEKLFF. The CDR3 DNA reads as TGTGCCAGCAGTTCCCGGGAGGGGGGTAATGAAAAACTGTTTTTT.

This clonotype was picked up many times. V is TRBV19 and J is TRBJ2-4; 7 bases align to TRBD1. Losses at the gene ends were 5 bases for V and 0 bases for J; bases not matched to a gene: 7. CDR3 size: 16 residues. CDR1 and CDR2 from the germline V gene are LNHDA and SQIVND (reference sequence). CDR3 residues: CASSSTGDLAKNIQYF. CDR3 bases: TGTGCCAGTAGTTCTACAGGGGACCTAGCCAAAAACATTCAGTACTTC.

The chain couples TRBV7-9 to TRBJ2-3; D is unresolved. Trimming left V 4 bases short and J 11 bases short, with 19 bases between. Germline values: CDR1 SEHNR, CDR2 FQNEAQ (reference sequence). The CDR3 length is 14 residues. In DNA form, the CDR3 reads TGTGCCAGCAGCTCCGCCAGCAGTTACAATGAGCAGTATTTT. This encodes CASSSASSYNEQYF.

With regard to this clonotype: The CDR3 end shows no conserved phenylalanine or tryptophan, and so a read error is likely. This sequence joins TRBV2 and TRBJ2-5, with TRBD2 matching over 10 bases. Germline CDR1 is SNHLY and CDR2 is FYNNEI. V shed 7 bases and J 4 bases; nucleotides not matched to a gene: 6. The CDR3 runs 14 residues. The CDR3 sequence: CASISGGAGETQYL. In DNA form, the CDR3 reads TGTGCCAGCATCAGCGGGGGGGCCGGAGAGACCCAGTACCTC.